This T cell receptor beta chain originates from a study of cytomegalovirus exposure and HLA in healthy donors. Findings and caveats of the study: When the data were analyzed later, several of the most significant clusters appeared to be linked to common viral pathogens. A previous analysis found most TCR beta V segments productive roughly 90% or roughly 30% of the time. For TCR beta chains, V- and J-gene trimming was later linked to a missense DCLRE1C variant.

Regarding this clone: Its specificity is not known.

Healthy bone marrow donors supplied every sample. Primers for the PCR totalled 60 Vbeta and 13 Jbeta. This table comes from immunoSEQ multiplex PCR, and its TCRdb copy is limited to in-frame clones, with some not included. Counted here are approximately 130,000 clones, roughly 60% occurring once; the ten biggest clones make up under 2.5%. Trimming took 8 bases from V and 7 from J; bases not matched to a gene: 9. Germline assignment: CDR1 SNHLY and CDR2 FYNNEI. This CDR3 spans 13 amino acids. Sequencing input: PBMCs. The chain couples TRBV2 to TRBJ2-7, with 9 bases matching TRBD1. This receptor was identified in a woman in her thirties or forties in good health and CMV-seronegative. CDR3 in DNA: TGTGCCAGCGGCGGGACAGGGATCAAGGAGCAGTACTTC. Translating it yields CASGGTGIKEQYF.